This T cell receptor (beta chain) was found in a study of T cell responses to AZD1222 COVID-19 vaccine (dated by TCRdb to the early 2020s). Notes on the research overall: AZD1222 recipients given second doses at about 4 weeks or at about 12 weeks were pooled, since spike-specific TCR depth and breadth were not found to differ between the two schedules. Enrollment into the trials was organized by age into subgroups of 18-55, 56-69 and 70-plus years, and those subgroups contained 148, 28 and 57 TCR-sequenced participants, respectively. TCR sequencing was performed for roughly 250 trial participants, of whom around 200 were given two doses of AZD1222 and around 25 were given two doses of MenACWY control vaccine. What the work shows at the level of the full study, not this receptor alone: Most participants were white British and females outnumbered males, and the authors suggested that clonal diversity may have been underestimated. Vaccine-associated CD4 TCRs spanned the whole spike protein, with dominant responses in regions 160-218 and 743-854. Because no day 14 peak-response samples were available, the repertoires could be characterized only after the peak T cell response. In the small 56-69-year group, the increase in depth fell short of significance, most likely because of low power. Conclusions about previously exposed vaccinees are limited, since just 5 or 6 AZD1222 recipients were seropositive for SARS-CoV-2 at baseline. A significant rise in spike-specific TCR breadth and depth was observed after two AZD1222 doses relative to day 0 and relative to MenACWY recipients. Nearly half of unique spike-specific TCRs reportedly recognized epitopes outside regions mutated in the B.1.351 and B.1.1.7 variants.

As to this clone: Its antigen is still unknown. Base qualities were left out, and no much larger clone turns up one base away.

The CDR3 regions of human TCRbeta chains were subjected to immunosequencing. In the source study's methods: TCRs in the repertoires were compared against a reference library of SARS-CoV-2-specific TCRs that had been generated with the MIRA antigen-specificity platform. Breadth was defined as the fraction of unique TCRs that were SARS-CoV-2-associated. Depth was defined as the fraction of total T cells that were SARS-CoV-2-associated. Using the MIRA data, each spike-specific TCR was mapped to the spike region that the TCR reacts to and placed in a CD4 or CD8 class. Log10-transformed breadth and depth values were compared by one-way ANOVA with Sidak's multiple comparisons tests. Not all clones reach the TCRdb copy of this immuneACCESS table, which keeps in-frame sequences only. Checked studies attribute under half of the gap to unresolved V genes and leave the rest unexplained. The V and J calls and clone size come from that table; D and trimming were worked out from the DNA. This sample is represented by 130,000 or so clones; 70% to 90% of them were singletons. The ten biggest clones cover around 12% of the sample.

The sample's time point label is to be understood as: baseline before first vaccination. The vaccinee samples were drawn from two UK trials, COV001 and COV002, one of which was a single-blind randomized controlled phase 2/3 trial testing AZD1222 (ChAdOx1 nCoV-19) in healthy adults. For TCRbeta chain sequencing, PBMC samples were collected from trial participants at day 0 and at day 28 after the second dose. CDR1 and CDR2 (LGHNA, YSLEER) derive from the germline V gene. Its CDR3 holds 13 amino acids, cysteine through phenylalanine. The DNA shown is the 39-base CDR3, in frame from base 1. V is shortened by 0 bases, J by 7 bases, and the region joining them spans 4 bases.

The origin of this receptor is an adult in good health. The starting material was peripheral blood, obtained on day 0 of AZD1222 vaccination. Recombination linked TRBV4-3 to TRBJ1-6, with no reliable assignment of the D segment. CDR3 reads: CASSQDFNSPLHF. DNA sequence: TGCGCCAGCAGCCAAGATTTCAATTCACCCCTCCACTTT.